These 6 T cell receptor beta chains were sequenced from one sample in a study of blood T cells in healthy people across ages (dated by TCRdb to between 2015 and 2016). The library was prepared using 5' RACE. TCRdb lists the instrument as Illumina HiSeq 2500. A second PCR of about 6 to 12 cycles was run with a J-beta primer mix and a sample-barcoded 5' primer. The public sequencing data were trimmed at Q25 with fastp and processed into clonotypes with MiXCR by TCRdb, which kept only in-frame beta chains. Every distinct CDR3 protein forms one entry, paired with its most common genes and DNA. This sample is represented by more than 1.4 million distinct CDR3 sequences; approximately 40% of them were singletons. Clones ranked in the top ten supply roughly 7.9% of the sample. Input material: blood. The receptors were gathered from a woman between 18 and 30 years old in good health.

The rearrangement links TRBV20-1 to TRBJ2-5; the D gene is possibly TRBD2 (7 bases). V was trimmed by 0 bases and J by 0 bases, leaving 11 bases between them. The CDR3 loop spans 15 amino acids. Germline CDR1 reads DFQATT; CDR2 reads SNEGSKA (reference sequence). CDR3 in DNA: TGCAGTGCTAGAGATGGGGGGGGCAACCAAGAGACCCAGTACTTC. Protein: CSARDGGGNQETQYF.

The genes are TRBV20-1 and TRBJ2-5, with 7 bases fitting TRBD2. V lost 6 bases and J lost 3; bases outside the gene matches: 10. The germline gives CDR1 DFQATT, CDR2 SNEGSKA (reference sequence). The CDR3 runs to 14 residues. DNA of the CDR3: TGCAGTGCAGGGAGAGCGGGGCCTAAAGAGACCCAGTACTTC. It specifies CSAGRAGPKETQYF.

This clonotype was detected only a few times. V is TRBV12-5 and J is TRBJ1-5; maybe TRBD1 (5 bases). V was shortened by 4 bases and J by 4 bases, with 8 bases between the two germline ends. Germline V CDR1 and CDR2: LGHNT, FRNRAP. The CDR3 contains 13 residues. In nucleotides, the CDR3 is TGTGCTAGTGGTTCGGGGGGGAATCAGCCCCAGCATTTT. It codes for CASGSGGNQPQHF. Variable domain in full (rest from reference TRBV12-5 and TRBJ1-5): DARVTQTPRHKVTEMGQEVTMRCQPILGHNTVFWYRQTMMQGLELLAYFRNRAPLDDSGMPKDRFSAEMPDATLATLKIQPSEPRDSAVYFCASGSGGNQPQHFGDGTRLSIL.

The chain combines TRBV20-1 with TRBJ1-1; D is unclear. V gave up 4 bases and J gave up 1 base, with 10 bases separating them. This CDR3 has 13 amino acids. CDR1 DFQATT and CDR2 SNEGSKA come from the germline V gene (reference sequence). The CDR3 DNA reads TGCAGTGCTACGCGGCCAGAGAACACTGAAGCTTTCTTT. It yields the protein CSATRPENTEAFF.

Only a few counts were recorded for this clonotype. V gene TRBV3-1 combines with J gene TRBJ2-1, with 7 bases matching TRBD2. CDR1 is LGHDT and CDR2 is YNNKEL in the germline V gene (reference sequence). The CDR3 loop spans 15 amino acids. The J segment lost 6 bases and the V segment lost 1 base, leaving 6 bases of the junction unmatched. The CDR3 coding sequence is TGTGCCAGCAGCCAAGCTCCGACTAGCACCAATGAGCAGTTCTTC. This gives the protein CASSQAPTSTNEQFF.

Comment on this clonotype: This clone may be a read error of a much larger clone one base away. The chain combines TRBV10-3 with TRBJ1-6, with D unresolved. Trimming took 3 bases from V and 7 from J, leaving 13 bases between them. Germline lookup yields CDR1 ENHRY and CDR2 SYGVKD. This CDR3 is built from 15 residues. The CDR3 region has the DNA TGTGCCATCAGTGAAACACATGGATCAAATTCACCCCTCCACTTT. This translates into CAISETHGSNSPLHF.